The rows below give T cell receptor beta chains drawn from one sample of a study of regulatory T cells in long-lasting Graves disease. TCRdb re-called the multiplex PCR reads with MiXCR, one entry per CDR3 protein. The sample lists 700,000 or so distinct CDR3 sequences; 25% to 35% were seen once. The sample in question was peripheral blood mononuclear cells (PBMCs), obtained when the disease was refractory, from a patient treated with antithyroid drugs. These receptors were obtained from a female donor with Graves disease. Each CDR3 is given with its conserved first and last residue. The D gene is left open where the match is weak. Clone size is stated in some rows and not others, as once, few, many or a class when expanded.

size: .
V: TRBV7-4
J: TRBJ2-7
D: TRBD1
CDR3: CASSLVGTDEQYF
DNA: TGTGCCAGCAGCTTAGTTGGGACAGACGAGCAGTACTTC

size: .
V: TRBV7-6
J: TRBJ2-2
D: TRBD1
CDR3: CASSLGTTGAGELFF
DNA: TGTGCCAGCAGCTTAGGAACAACAGGGGCCGGGGAGCTGTTTTTT

size: .
V: TRBV29-1
J: TRBJ1-1
D: TRBD1
CDR3: CSGYRGGNTEAFF
DNA: TGCAGCGGATACAGGGGAGGGAACACTGAAGCTTTCTTT

size: many
V: TRBV6-9
J: TRBJ2-7
D: .
CDR3: CASSYPEGGEQYF
DNA: TGTGCCAGCAGTTACCCGGAAGGCGGTGAGCAGTACTTC

size: .
V: TRBV7-6
J: TRBJ1-3
D: .
CDR3: CASSLGWTGLSGNTIYF
DNA: TGTGCCAGCAGCTTAGGTTGGACGGGGCTCTCTGGAAACACCATATATTTT

size: few
V: TRBV7-9
J: TRBJ2-5
D: .
CDR3: CASSLALVRNQVGTEHQETQYF
DNA: TGTGCCAGCAGCTTAGCGCTAGTCCGTAATCAAGTTGGGACGGAACACCAAGAGACCCAGTACTTC

size: .
V: TRBV3-1
J: TRBJ1-6
D: .
CDR3: CASSQDGGGRGNSPLHF
DNA: TGTGCCAGCAGCCAAGATGGGGGCGGCAGGGGTAATTCACCCCTCCACTTT

size: .
V: TRBV9
J: TRBJ2-4
D: TRBD2
CDR3: CASSVDPASGVKNIQYF
DNA: TGTGCCAGCAGCGTAGACCCTGCTAGCGGGGTCAAAAACATTCAGTACTTC

size: .
V: TRBV20-1
J: TRBJ2-5
D: .
CDR3: CSARDFAGQQETQYF
DNA: TGCAGTGCTAGAGATTTCGCTGGGCAGCAAGAGACCCAGTACTTC

size: few
V: TRBV6-1
J: TRBJ2-1
D: TRBD2
CDR3: CASRWYGGAGMEFF
DNA: TGTGCCAGCAGGTGGTACGGGGGGGCAGGGATGGAGTTCTTC

size: few
V: TRBV7-6
J: TRBJ1-2
D: .
CDR3: CASSLGQGSNYGYTF
DNA: TGTGCCAGCAGCTTAGGGCAGGGCTCTAACTATGGCTACACCTTC

size: .
V: TRBV5-1
J: TRBJ1-5
D: .
CDR3: CASTPSSGNGGQPQHF
DNA: TGCGCCAGCACCCCCTCCTCGGGAAACGGGGGTCAGCCCCAGCATTTT

size: few
V: TRBV29-1
J: TRBJ1-5
D: .
CDR3: CSVGDPGRQPQHF
DNA: TGCAGCGTTGGGGACCCCGGCCGGCAGCCCCAGCATTTT

size: .
V: TRBV10-3
J: TRBJ2-5
D: TRBD1
CDR3: CASSLGQGQVKTQYF
DNA: TGTGCCAGCAGTCTTGGACAGGGGCAGGTGAAGACCCAGTACTTC

size: .
V: TRBV20-1
J: TRBJ2-7
D: TRBD2
CDR3: CSASTPTSVYEQYF
DNA: TGCAGTGCTAGTACCCCGACTAGCGTCTACGAGCAGTACTTC

size: many
V: TRBV28
J: TRBJ1-2
D: .
CDR3: CASRGGGQLYGYTF
DNA: TGTGCCAGCAGAGGGGGGGGGCAGCTCTATGGCTACACCTTC

size: few
V: TRBV30
J: TRBJ1-4
D: .
CDR3: CAWRAVSEKLFF
DNA: TGTGCCTGGAGGGCGGTGAGCGAAAAACTGTTTTTT

size: few
V: TRBV2
J: TRBJ1-2
D: .
CDR3: CASRGLQGVFYYGYTF
DNA: TGTGCCAGCAGGGGCTTACAGGGTGTCTTCTACTATGGCTACACCTTC

size: .
V: TRBV6-1
J: TRBJ1-1
D: TRBD1
CDR3: CASRPGGLTEAFF
DNA: TGTGCCAGCAGGCCAGGGGGCCTTACTGAAGCTTTCTTT

size: few
V: TRBV9
J: TRBJ1-1
D: .
CDR3: CASSVRPGSTEAFF
DNA: TGTGCCAGCAGCGTTCGACCTGGAAGCACTGAAGCTTTCTTT

size: .
V: TRBV4-1
J: TRBJ1-1
D: .
CDR3: CASSRGGGYTEAFF
DNA: TGCGCCAGCTCCCGTGGAGGGGGGTACACTGAAGCTTTCTTT

size: .
V: TRBV5-1
J: TRBJ1-2
D: .
CDR3: CASSLEGPGYTF
DNA: TGCGCCAGCAGCTTGGAGGGGCCCGGCTACACCTTC

size: .
V: TRBV12-3/TRBV12-4
J: TRBJ1-1
D: .
CDR3: CASSLAVTNTEAFF
DNA: TGTGCCAGCAGTTTGGCGGTTACGAACACTGAAGCTTTCTTT

size: once
V: TRBV29-1
J: TRBJ1-6
D: TRBD1
CDR3: CSAQTGGGNSPLHF
DNA: TGCAGCGCTCAGACAGGGGGTGGTAATTCACCCCTCCACTTT

size: many
V: TRBV28
J: TRBJ2-4
D: .
CDR3: CASSLGEVLGNIQYF
DNA: TGTGCCAGCAGTTTAGGGGAGGTGTTGGGGAACATTCAGTACTTC

size: .
V: TRBV30
J: TRBJ1-4
D: .
CDR3: CAWSVHRVGKLFF
DNA: TGTGCCTGGAGTGTACACAGGGTAGGAAAACTGTTTTTT

size: few
V: TRBV2
J: TRBJ1-5
D: .
CDR3: CASRLLLSNQPQHF
DNA: TGTGCCAGCAGACTCCTCCTTAGCAATCAGCCCCAGCATTTT

size: many
V: TRBV11-2
J: TRBJ2-7
D: .
CDR3: CASSFNQSPEQYF
DNA: TGTGCCAGCAGCTTCAATCAGTCCCCCGAGCAGTACTTC

size: .
V: TRBV25-1
J: TRBJ2-6
D: TRBD1
CDR3: CASRQGAVDGANVLTF
DNA: TGTGCCAGCAGACAGGGGGCTGTGGATGGGGCCAACGTCCTGACTTTC

size: .
V: TRBV9
J: TRBJ2-2
D: TRBD1
CDR3: CASSVGTGYPGELFF
DNA: TGTGCCAGCAGCGTAGGGACAGGGTACCCCGGGGAGCTGTTTTTT

size: .
V: TRBV7-3
J: TRBJ2-1
D: .
CDR3: CASSLTATGNEQFF
DNA: TGTGCCAGCAGCTTAACGGCCACGGGTAATGAGCAGTTCTTC

size: .
V: TRBV5-1
J: TRBJ1-2
D: .
CDR3: CASSFRDGDYGYTF
DNA: TGCGCCAGCAGCTTCCGGGACGGAGACTATGGCTACACCTTC

size: .
V: TRBV5-6
J: TRBJ1-1
D: TRBD1
CDR3: CASSYGGTVYTEAFF
DNA: TGTGCCAGCAGCTATGGAGGGACAGTTTACACTGAAGCTTTCTTT

size: .
V: TRBV12-3/TRBV12-4
J: TRBJ1-2
D: .
CDR3: CASSPLGPYGYTF
DNA: TGTGCCAGCAGCCCACTCGGTCCTTATGGCTACACCTTC

size: .
V: TRBV5-1
J: TRBJ2-7
D: TRBD2
CDR3: CASSQLALSHEQYF
DNA: TGCGCCAGCAGCCAACTAGCGTTATCTCACGAGCAGTACTTC

size: .
V: TRBV27
J: TRBJ1-5
D: .
CDR3: CASSLLPGSGGEKSNQPQHF
DNA: TGTGCCAGCAGTTTACTCCCGGGGTCGGGGGGCGAAAAGAGCAATCAGCCCCAGCATTTT

size: .
V: TRBV28
J: TRBJ1-6
D: .
CDR3: CASARGGGYTLHF
DNA: TGTGCCAGCGCCCGGGGAGGGGGGTACACCCTCCACTTT

size: .
V: TRBV6-2/TRBV6-3
J: TRBJ2-2
D: .
CDR3: CASSGRLLADTGELFF
DNA: TGTGCCAGCAGTGGCAGACTCCTGGCGGACACCGGGGAGCTGTTTTTT

size: many
V: TRBV12-3/TRBV12-4
J: TRBJ2-7
D: .
CDR3: CASRDTGYSYEQYF
DNA: TGTGCCAGCAGAGATACAGGGTACTCCTACGAGCAGTACTTC